Sequencing of this T cell receptor (beta chain) was carried out in a study of OX40 agonist ivuxolimab in advanced cancers. For the study at large: Every 2 weeks, ivuxolimab was infused into the patients intravenously at between 0.01 and 10 mg/kg.

Study-wide results and limits: The CD4+ and CD8+ T cells in the blood had expanded clonally by week 6 at 0.1 to 3.0 mg/kg.

Clones were read by immunoSEQ multiplex PCR, and TCRdb kept only the in-frame ones, dropping some. The sample lists about 84,000 clones, 85% to 90% seen once, with 0.19% in the top ten. In regard to this clone: What it binds is not known.

The starting material was CD4+ or CD8+ T cells sorted from blood, obtained in a trial of the OX40 agonist ivuxolimab. The source is an adult with an advanced solid tumor such as melanoma, head and neck, liver or kidney cancer.

CDR3 nucleotide sequence: TGTGCCATCAGCTGGGACGGCAACACCGGGGAGCTGTTTTTT. Its translation is CAISWDGNTGELFF. J is TRBJ2-2 and V is TRBV10-3, with D perhaps matching TRBD1 or TRBD2 (5 bases each). Trimming left V 6 bases short and J 2 bases short, with 10 bases between. The CDR3 has 14 residues. CDR1 ENHRY and CDR2 SYGVKD come from the germline V gene.